What follows are 24 T cell receptor beta chains derived from one specimen sequenced in a study of T-cell memory formation after mild COVID-19. TCRdb analysed the 5' RACE reads with MiXCR anew, one entry per CDR3 protein. This table has around 99,000 distinct CDR3 sequences, under 15% appearing once. Sequenced: PBMCs or a T cell subset sorted from them (not recorded which). Receptors were obtained from a man between 18 and 29 years old who had mild COVID-19 (a few samples of this study predate the infection). Cell type and time point are not known.

The V and J genes are TRBV7-9 and TRBJ2-7, with D perhaps TRBD2 (6 bases). From germline, CDR1 is SEHNR and CDR2 FQNEAQ (reference sequence). The CDR3 has 14 amino acids. V dropped 5 bases and J dropped 1 base, with 12 bases sitting between them. CDR3: CASSPEEGSYEQYF. CDR3 coding DNA: TGTGCCAGCAGCCCCGAGGAGGGGTCCTACGAGCAGTACTTC.

The chain links TRBV19 to TRBJ1-5, with 10 bases matching TRBD1. Germline CDR1 reads LNHDA; CDR2 reads SQIVND (reference sequence). The CDR3 extends over 14 amino acids. V shed 7 bases, J shed 5 bases, and the junction held 5 bases outside the gene matches. The CDR3 DNA reads TGTGCCAGTACCCGGGACAGGGGTTATCAGCCCCAGCATTTT. It encodes CASTRDRGYQPQHF.

This clonotype was seen only a few times. The V and J genes are TRBV4-3 and TRBJ1-2; unclear D gene. The germline V and J ends were trimmed by 1 base and 4 bases, with 19 bases remaining between them. Looked up from germline, CDR1 is LGHNA and CDR2 is YSLEER. CDR3 length equals 17 residues. The CDR3, as DNA: TGCGCCAGCAGCCAAGCCCTGGCGGATTCCCGTTTCTATGGCTACACCTTC. It yields the protein CASSQALADSRFYGYTF.

The chain carries TRBV12-3 or TRBV12-4 and TRBJ2-7; D is possibly TRBD1 or TRBD2 (5 bases each). Between the trimmed V and J ends, which lost 3 bases and 4 bases, there was a span of 10 bases. The CDR3 contains 13 residues. CDR3 in DNA: TGTGCCAGCAGTTTGGGGACGAATTACGAGCAGTACTTC. It is translated as CASSLGTNYEQYF.

This clonotype was picked up a small number of times. The rearrangement joins TRBV4-1 to TRBJ1-2, with D uncertain. The germline V gene encodes CDR1 MGHRA and CDR2 YSYEKL. The germline V and J ends were trimmed by 0 bases and 4 bases, with 9 bases remaining between them. The CDR3 has 14 amino acids. In DNA, the CDR3 is TGCGCCAGCAGCCAAGATGGGAACTTCTATGGCTACACCTTC. The encoded protein is CASSQDGNFYGYTF.

The chain is built from TRBV29-1 and TRBJ2-1; the D call may be TRBD1 or TRBD2 (6 bases each). CDR3 size: 12 residues. V lost 6 bases, J lost 5 bases, and 11 bases lay in between. Looked up from germline, CDR1 is SQVTM and CDR2 is ANQGSEA. DNA for the CDR3: TGCAGCGTCCCAAGGGGGGACAATGAGCAGTTCTTC. It encodes CSVPRGDNEQFF.

The V call is TRBV10-3, the J call TRBJ1-4, with 7 bases identical to TRBD1. This CDR3 is 13 amino acids long. Germline V gene data show CDR1 as ENHRY and CDR2 as SYGVKD. V lost 9 bases, J lost 6 bases, and 7 bases stayed unmatched. CDR3 sequence (DNA): TGTGCCATTTCGACAGGGCGAGATGAAAAACTGTTTTTT. It codes for CAISTGRDEKLFF.

The genes are TRBV12-3 or TRBV12-4 and TRBJ1-5, with 9 positions matching TRBD1. V dropped 7 bases and J dropped 2; count of bases not matched to a gene: 6. The CDR3 loop spans 15 amino acids. In nucleotides, the CDR3 is TGTGCCAGCAACCTGGGACAGGGAGGCAATCAGCCCCAGCATTTT. As protein: CASNLGQGGNQPQHF.

This clonotype was recorded a few times. This chain connects TRBV10-3 to TRBJ1-1; D remains unclear. V lost 10 bases and J 8 bases, leaving 14 bases between the germline ends. The CDR3 sequence is 11 residues long. Per germline, CDR1 ENHRY and CDR2 SYGVKD. The CDR3 nucleotides read TGTGCCACCCTACAGTCGGCGGAAGCTTTCTTT. It codes for CATLQSAEAFF.

This sequence joins TRBV6-2 or TRBV6-3 and TRBJ2-2, with 12 bases aligning to TRBD2. The CDR3 length is 17 residues. From germline, CDR1 is MNHEY and CDR2 SVGEGT. V dropped 6 bases and J dropped 5; count of bases not matched to a gene: 10. CDR3 sequence reads: CASSGLAGMGVTGELFF. The CDR3 nucleotides read TGTGCCAGCAGCGGACTAGCGGGGATGGGAGTAACCGGGGAGCTGTTTTTT.

The gene calls are TRBV5-6 and TRBJ1-2; perhaps TRBD1 as D (6 bases). The CDR3 length is 15 residues. Germline loops: CDR1 SGHDT, CDR2 YYEEEE. The V gene lost 6 bases and the J gene lost 4 bases, with 19 bases spanning the gap. The CDR3 spells CASTSDGGQRYGYTF. CDR3 nucleotides: TGTGCCAGCACCTCGGACGGCGGACAGCGCTATGGCTACACCTTC.

This clonotype appeared a few times. V and J are TRBV7-9 and TRBJ2-3; 8 bases match TRBD2. The CDR3 length is 18 residues. The junction had 15 bases not matched to a gene; V was cut back by 3 bases and J by 4 bases. CDR1 is SEHNR and CDR2 is FQNEAQ in the germline V gene (reference sequence). The CDR3 loop is CASSLKIDGGAGADTQYF. The CDR3 DNA is TGTGCCAGCAGCTTGAAGATCGACGGGGGGGCCGGTGCAGATACGCAGTATTTT.

This clonotype has at least ten counts. The genes are TRBV7-9 and TRBJ2-7; 7 bases agree with TRBD1. The CDR3 runs 15 residues. V lost 5 bases, J lost 2 bases, and 9 bases stayed unmatched. CDR1 is SEHNR and CDR2 is FQNEAQ in the germline V gene (reference sequence). The CDR3 region is CASSDRDSHTYEQYF. Written as DNA, the CDR3 is TGTGCCAGCAGCGACCGGGACAGCCATACCTACGAGCAGTACTTC. The variable domain in full, with the rest retrieved from reference TRBV7-9 and TRBJ2-7, is DTGVSQNPRHKITKRGQNVTFRCDPISEHNRLYWYRQTLGQGPEFLTYFQNEAQLEKSRLLSDRFSAERPKGSFSTLEIQRTEQGDSAMYLCASSDRDSHTYEQYFGPGTRLTVT.

The V call is TRBV20-1, the J call TRBJ2-6, with TRBD1 identical over 8 bases. V lost 6 bases and J lost 0; bases outside the gene matches: 7. Per the germline V gene, CDR1 is DFQATT and CDR2 is SNEGSKA (reference sequence). The CDR3 sequence is 16 residues long. This CDR3 is CSATQGARSGANVLTF. In DNA, the CDR3 is TGCAGTGCAACTCAGGGGGCCCGCTCTGGGGCCAACGTCCTGACTTTC.

The chain carries TRBV12-3 or TRBV12-4 and TRBJ2-3; 9 bases line up with TRBD2. The CDR3 totals 17 residues. V lost 3 bases to trimming and J lost 3 bases; unmatched junction nucleotides: 10. CDR3 nucleotide sequence: TGTGCCAGCAGTTTCCGCGCGCTAGCGGGGACTACAGATACGCAGTATTTT. Protein sequence: CASSFRALAGTTDTQYF.

This sequence joins TRBV5-1 and TRBJ1-2, with D possibly being TRBD1 (6 bases). CDR3 length: 20 residues. Germline V lookup: CDR1 SGHRS, CDR2 YFSETQ. V was pared by 1 base and J by 0 bases, with 25 bases between. The CDR3: CASSLTQMIGGRSTNYGYTF. CDR3 nucleotides: TGCGCCAGCAGCTTGACTCAAATGATAGGGGGACGGTCAACTAACTATGGCTACACCTTC.

This chain connects TRBV12-3 or TRBV12-4 to TRBJ2-1; the D gene is possibly TRBD2 (5 bases). The CDR3 is 14 residues long. V was clipped by 1 base and J by 6 bases, with 10 bases between them. The CDR3 DNA reads as TGTGCCAGCAGTTTAGGTGCTAGCTCCAATGAGCAGTTCTTC. It codes for CASSLGASSNEQFF.

The chain recombines TRBV19 with TRBJ1-6; unclear D gene. The CDR3 sequence is 13 residues long. CDR1 is LNHDA and CDR2 is SQIVND in the germline V gene (reference sequence). V dropped 7 bases and J dropped 7 bases, with 11 bases sitting between them. This CDR3 is CASKQAGNSPLHF. The CDR3 DNA reads TGTGCCAGTAAGCAAGCCGGCAATTCACCCCTCCACTTT.

The genes are TRBV11-2 and TRBJ2-3; 8 bases are shared with TRBD2. The germline V gene encodes CDR1 SGHAT and CDR2 FQNNGV. Unmatched junction bases numbered 13, after V lost 3 bases and J lost 2 bases. The CDR3 is 18 amino acids. This CDR3 reads CASSLRGKAGDHTDTQYF. The CDR3 DNA sequence: TGTGCCAGCAGCTTGAGGGGAAAAGCGGGGGACCACACAGATACGCAGTATTTT.

The CDR3, as DNA: TGTGCCAGCAGTTTGATCCTCAGGACAGGGGGCCTCGGGGAGCTGTTTTTT. Its protein product is CASSLILRTGGLGELFF. V usage is TRBV28 and J usage is TRBJ2-2; 11 bases fit TRBD1. The CDR3 covers 17 residues. Germline-derived CDR1 and CDR2 are MDHEN and SYDVKM. After removal of 3 bases from V and 7 bases from J, the junction contained 10 bases not matched to a gene.

This clonotype has more than one count but fewer than ten. The rearrangement joins TRBV12-3 or TRBV12-4 to TRBJ1-1; no definite D call. V was shortened by 3 bases and J by 0 bases, with 8 bases between the two germline ends. The CDR3 sequence is 14 residues long. Here the CDR3 DNA reads TGTGCCAGCAGTTTCTACCTAATGAACACTGAAGCTTTCTTT. It is translated as CASSFYLMNTEAFF.

The chain employs TRBV3-1 and TRBJ2-3; D possibly corresponds to TRBD2 (5 bases). Germline V lookup: CDR1 LGHDT, CDR2 YNNKEL (reference sequence). The ends were cut back, 1 base at V and 6 bases at J, with 20 bases in the middle. The CDR3 is 17 residues long. CDR3 in amino acids: CASSQVTSGYIGDTQYF. For the CDR3, the DNA is TGTGCCAGCAGCCAAGTGACGAGCGGTTATATCGGGGATACGCAGTATTTT.

This clonotype was counted only a few times. The V and J genes are TRBV6-5 and TRBJ1-5, with D uncertain. V was shortened by 3 bases and J by 1 base, with 10 bases between the two germline ends. This CDR3 is 15 amino acids long. Germline loops: CDR1 MNHEY, CDR2 SVGAGI. CDR3 amino acids: CASSYRQESNQPQHF. In DNA form, the CDR3 reads TGTGCCAGCAGTTATCGCCAGGAGAGCAATCAGCCCCAGCATTTT.

The J gene is TRBJ2-5, the V gene TRBV27, with D possibly being TRBD2 (6 bases). V was clipped by 0 bases and J by 5 bases, with 13 bases between them. The CDR3 sequence is 15 residues long. Germline CDR1 MNHEY, CDR2 SMNVEV (reference sequence). The CDR3 DNA reads as TGTGCCAGCAGTTTATCCAAAGGACTATACGAGACCCAGTACTTC. It specifies CASSLSKGLYETQYF.